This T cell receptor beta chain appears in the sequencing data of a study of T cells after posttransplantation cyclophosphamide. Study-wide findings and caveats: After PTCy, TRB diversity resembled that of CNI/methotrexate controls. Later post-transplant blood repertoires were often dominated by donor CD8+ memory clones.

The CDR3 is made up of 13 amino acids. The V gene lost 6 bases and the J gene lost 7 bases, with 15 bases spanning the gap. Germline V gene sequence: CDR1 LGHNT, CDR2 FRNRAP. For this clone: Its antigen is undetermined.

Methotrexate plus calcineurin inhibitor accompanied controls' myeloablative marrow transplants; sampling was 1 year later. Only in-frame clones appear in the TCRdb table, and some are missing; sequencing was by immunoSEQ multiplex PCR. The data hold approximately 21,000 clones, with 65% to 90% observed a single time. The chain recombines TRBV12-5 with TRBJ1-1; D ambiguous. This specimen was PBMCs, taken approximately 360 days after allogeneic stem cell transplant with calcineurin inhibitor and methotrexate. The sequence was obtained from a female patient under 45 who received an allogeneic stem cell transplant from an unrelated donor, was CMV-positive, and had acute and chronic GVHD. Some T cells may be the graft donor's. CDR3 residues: CASGLPEEGEAFF. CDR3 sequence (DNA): TGTGCTAGTGGCTTGCCCGAGGAGGGTGAAGCTTTCTTT.